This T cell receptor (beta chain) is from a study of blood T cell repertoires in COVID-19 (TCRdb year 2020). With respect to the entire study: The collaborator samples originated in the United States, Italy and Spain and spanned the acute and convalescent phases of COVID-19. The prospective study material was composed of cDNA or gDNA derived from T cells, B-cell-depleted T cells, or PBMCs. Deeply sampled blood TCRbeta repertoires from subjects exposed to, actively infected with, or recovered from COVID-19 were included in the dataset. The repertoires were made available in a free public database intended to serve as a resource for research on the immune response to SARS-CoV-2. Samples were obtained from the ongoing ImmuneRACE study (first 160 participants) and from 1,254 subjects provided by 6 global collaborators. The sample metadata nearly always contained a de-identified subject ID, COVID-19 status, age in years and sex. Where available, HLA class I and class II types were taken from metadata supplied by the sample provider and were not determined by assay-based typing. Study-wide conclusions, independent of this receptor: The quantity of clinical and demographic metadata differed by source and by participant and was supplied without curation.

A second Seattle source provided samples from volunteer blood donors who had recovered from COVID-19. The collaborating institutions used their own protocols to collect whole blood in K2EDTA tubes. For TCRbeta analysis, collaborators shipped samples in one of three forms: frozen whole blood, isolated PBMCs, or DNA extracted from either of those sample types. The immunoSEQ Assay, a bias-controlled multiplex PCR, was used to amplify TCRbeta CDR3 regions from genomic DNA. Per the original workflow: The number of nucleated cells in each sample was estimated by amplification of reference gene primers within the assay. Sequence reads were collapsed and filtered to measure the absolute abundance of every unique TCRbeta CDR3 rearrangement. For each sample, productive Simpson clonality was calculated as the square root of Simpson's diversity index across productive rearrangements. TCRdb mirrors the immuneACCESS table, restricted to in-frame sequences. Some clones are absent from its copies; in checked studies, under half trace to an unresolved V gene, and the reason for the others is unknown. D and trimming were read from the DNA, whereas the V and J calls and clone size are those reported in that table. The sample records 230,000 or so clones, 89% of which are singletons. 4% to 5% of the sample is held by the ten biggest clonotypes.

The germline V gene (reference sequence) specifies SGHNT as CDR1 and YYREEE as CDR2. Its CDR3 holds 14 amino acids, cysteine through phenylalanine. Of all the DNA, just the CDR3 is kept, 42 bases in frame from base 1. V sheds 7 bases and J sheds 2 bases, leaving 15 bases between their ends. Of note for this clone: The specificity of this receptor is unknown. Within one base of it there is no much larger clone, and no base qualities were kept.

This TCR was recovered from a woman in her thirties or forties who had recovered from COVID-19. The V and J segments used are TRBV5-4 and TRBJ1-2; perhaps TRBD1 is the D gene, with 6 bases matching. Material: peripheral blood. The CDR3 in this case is CASGPQGSNYGYTF. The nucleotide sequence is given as TGTGCCAGCGGACCCCAGGGGTCAAACTATGGCTACACCTTC.